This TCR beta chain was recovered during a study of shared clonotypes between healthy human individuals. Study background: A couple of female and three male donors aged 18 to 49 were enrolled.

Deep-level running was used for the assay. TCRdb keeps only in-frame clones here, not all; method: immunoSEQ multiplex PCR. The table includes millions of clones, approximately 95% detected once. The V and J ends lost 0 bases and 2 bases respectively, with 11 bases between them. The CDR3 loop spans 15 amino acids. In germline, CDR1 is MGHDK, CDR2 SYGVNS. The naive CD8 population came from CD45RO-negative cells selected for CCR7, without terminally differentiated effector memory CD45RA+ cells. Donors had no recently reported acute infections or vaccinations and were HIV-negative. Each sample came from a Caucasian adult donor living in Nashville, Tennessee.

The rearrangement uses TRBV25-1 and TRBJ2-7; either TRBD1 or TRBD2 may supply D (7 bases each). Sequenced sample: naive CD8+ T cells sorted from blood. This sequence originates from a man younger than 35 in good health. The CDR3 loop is CASSEYQGGTYEQYF. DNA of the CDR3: TGTGCCAGCAGTGAATACCAGGGGGGGACCTACGAGCAGTACTTC.